What follows are 9 T cell receptor beta chains derived from one specimen sequenced in a study of T cells after somatic rescue of genetic block (TCRdb year 2020). The library was made by the immunoSEQ multiplex PCR assay. TCRdb provides this immuneACCESS table in a form limited to in-frame rearrangements. Some clones are lacking; in checked studies, under half of them reflect an unresolved V gene, and why the rest are absent is not known. For this sample there are 85,000 to 100,000 clones; 90% appear just once. Roughly 1.7% of the sample belongs to the ten largest clones. The sequencing input was peripheral blood mononuclear cells (PBMCs). The receptors originated from a young woman.

This clone was counted between two and nine times. This chain joins TRBV5-1 and TRBJ2-7, with D possibly TRBD1 on 6 matching bases. V was clipped by 5 bases and J by 3 bases, with 18 bases between them. This CDR3 region has 15 residues. CDR1 is SGHRS and CDR2 is YFSETQ in the germline V gene. The CDR3 DNA sequence: TGCGCCAGCAGTCTTACAGGGAAGCAAGGCTACGAGCAGTACTTC. It codes for CASSLTGKQGYEQYF.

The gene calls are TRBV7-9 and TRBJ1-1; no definite D call. Trimming stripped 2 bases from V and 5 bases from J, with 6 bases between. CDR3 length equals 12 residues. Germline V gene data show CDR1 as SEHNR and CDR2 as FQNEAQ (reference sequence). The CDR3 DNA reads as TGTGCCAGCAGCTTATCTAAAACTGAAGCTTTCTTT. Its protein product is CASSLSKTEAFF.

The V gene is TRBV7-9, the J gene TRBJ2-5; D is uncertain. Trimming took 6 bases from V and 3 from J, leaving 20 bases between them. Per the germline V gene, CDR1 is SEHNR and CDR2 is FQNEAQ (reference sequence). This CDR3 region has 16 residues. CDR3 sequence reads: CASSPFSLRRKETQYF. In DNA form, the CDR3 reads TGTGCCAGCAGTCCTTTTTCTCTCCGACGGAAAGAGACCCAGTACTTC.

This chain links TRBV4-3 with TRBJ1-1, with 8 bases matching TRBD1. V was clipped by 0 bases and J by 3 bases; unmatched bases: 12. The germline V gene has CDR1 LGHNA and CDR2 YSLEER. The CDR3 is made up of 18 amino acids. CDR3 nucleotides: TGCGCCAGCAGCCAAGAGTTTCGGGTGGGCAGGGGGCACACTGAAGCTTTCTTT. The encoded protein is CASSQEFRVGRGHTEAFF.

The chain links TRBV4-1 to TRBJ2-3, with D uncertain. The CDR3 has 11 residues. CDR1 and CDR2 from the germline V gene are MGHRA and YSYEKL. V was trimmed by 1 base and J by 6 bases, leaving 2 bases between them. CDR3 residues: CASSQVDTQYF. CDR3 bases: TGCGCCAGCAGCCAAGTGGATACGCAGTATTTT.

This chain joins TRBV10-3 and TRBJ1-1, with 7 bases lining up with TRBD1. The CDR3 is made up of 15 amino acids. Losses at the gene ends were 6 bases for V and 1 base for J; bases not matched to a gene: 8. Germline V gene data show CDR1 as ENHRY and CDR2 as SYGVKD. The CDR3 DNA reads TGTGCCATCAGCCGACAGGGTGTAGGGAACACTGAAGCTTTCTTT. Translated: CAISRQGVGNTEAFF.

This clone has a handful of counts. The chain is built from TRBV5-1 and TRBJ1-1; 7 bases agree with TRBD1. J lost 0 bases, V lost 0 bases, and 5 bases had no gene match. The CDR3 has 16 residues. The germline gives CDR1 SGHRS, CDR2 YFSETQ. For the CDR3, the DNA is TGCGCCAGCAGCTTGGATCTACAGGGGTTGAACACTGAAGCTTTCTTT. Translation: CASSLDLQGLNTEAFF.

The chain is built from TRBV27 and TRBJ2-2; D possibly uses TRBD1 or TRBD2 (6 bases each). This CDR3 contains 21 residues. Germline CDR1 and CDR2: MNHEY and SMNVEV (reference sequence). V lost 5 bases and J lost 0, with 28 bases in between. CDR3 sequence reads: CASSPLGLGGPSRSNTGELFF. Here the CDR3 DNA reads TGTGCCAGCAGTCCGCTCGGCCTGGGGGGCCCAAGCCGTTCGAACACCGGGGAGCTGTTTTTT.

The CDR3 region has the DNA TGTGCCAGCAGTTGGCGGGATGAATGCGAGCAGTACTTC. As protein: CASSWRDECEQYF. J is TRBJ2-7 and V is TRBV6-1; TRBD2 is a possible D gene (6 bases). The germline V gene has CDR1 MNHNS and CDR2 SASEGT. The CDR3 length is 13 residues. V was pared by 5 bases and J by 6 bases, with 14 bases between.